This T cell receptor (beta chain) was recovered during a study of T cell responses to AZD1222 COVID-19 vaccine. Background on the study: Second-dose intervals near 4 or 12 weeks were combined. Points from the study as a whole: Reportedly, nearly half the spike-specific TCRs target unmutated variant regions. Donors were largely white British and mainly female; clonal diversity was possibly underestimated. None of the repertoires were sampled until the peak T cell response had passed.

Germline assignment: CDR1 SQVTM and CDR2 ANQGSEA. V was clipped by 6 bases and J by 5 bases; unmatched bases: 6. This CDR3 spans 13 amino acids. A word on this clone: Its specificity is unknown.

Measured with immunoSEQ multiplex PCR; TCRdb has only the in-frame clones, and not every one. The sample holds about 130,000 clones; around 94% are singletons and the top ten take around 7%. Sample: peripheral blood, taken on day 0 of AZD1222 vaccination. V and J are TRBV29-1 and TRBJ1-5, with 8 bases fitting TRBD1. The source of this sequence is an adult in good health. The CDR3 nucleotides read TGCAGCGTAAAGGAGACAGGGGATCAGCCCCAGCATTTT. This gives the protein CSVKETGDQPQHF.